Reported below is one T cell receptor (beta chain). The CDR3 goes on 3 residues after the read ends, and that part is filled in from the germline J gene. Other DNA variants within this sample encode the same CDR3. Libraries were prepared by immunoSEQ multiplex PCR; TCRdb keeps only in-frame clonotypes and omits some of them. The table gives over 45,000 clones; the top ten clones make up around 0.98% of it. This specimen belongs to a study of T cells in women clearing cervical HPV infection. The CDR3 covers 15 residues. The V segment lost 3 bases and the J segment 5 bases; nucleotides outside the gene matches: 0. CDR1 is SGHVS and CDR2 is FNYEAQ in the germline V gene.

This chain joins TRBV7-6 and TRBJ1-6; 11 bases agree with TRBD1. Sequenced input: blood buffy coat. This TCR was recovered from a woman aged 18-70 years with a cervical HPV16 infection that either progressed to CIN3+ or cleared (not recorded which). The CDR3 reads CASSLGQGDNSPLHF. The sequenced CDR3 bases are TGTGCCAGCAGCTTGGGACAGGGGGATAATTCACCC. Complete variable domain (other parts from reference TRBV7-6 and TRBJ1-6): GAGVSQSPRYKVTKRGQDVALRCDPISGHVSLYWYRQALGQGPEFLTYFNYEAQQDKSGLPNDRFSAERPEGSISTLTIQRTEQRDSAMYRCASSLGQGDNSPLHFGNGTRLTVT.